What follows are 6 T cell receptor beta chains derived from one specimen sequenced in a study of blood T cell repertoires in COVID-19. Assay: immunoSEQ multiplex PCR; the TCRdb copy retains only in-frame clones and omits some. The repertoire consists of 95,000 or so clones, with 89% occurring once and the leading ten covering approximately 3.6%. Sequences were obtained from peripheral blood. The receptor source for this set is an older woman with acute or convalescent COVID-19.

This clone appeared once. The gene calls are TRBV10-3 and TRBJ1-1; 11 bases align to TRBD1. This CDR3 contains 18 residues. V shed 2 bases and J 1 base; nucleotides not matched to a gene: 9. Germline CDR1 ENHRY, CDR2 SYGVKD. The CDR3 protein is CAISEGTGGGHGNTEAFF. The DNA for the CDR3 is TGTGCCATCAGTGAGGGGACAGGGGGTGGGCACGGGAACACTGAAGCTTTCTTT.

This rearrangement joins TRBV28 to TRBJ1-2; 7 bases line up with TRBD1. Germline V gives CDR1 MDHEN, CDR2 SYDVKM. The CDR3 extends over 13 amino acids. Trimming cost V 7 bases and J 4 bases; bases outside gene matches: 6. CDR3 bases: TGTGCCAGCAAGGAGACAGGGCTCTATGGCTACACCTTC. It encodes CASKETGLYGYTF.

The chain recombines TRBV7-7 with TRBJ1-4; tentatively, D is TRBD1 (5 bases). The CDR3 covers 14 residues. CDR1 and CDR2 from the germline V gene are SSHAT and FNYEAQ (reference sequence). Between the trimmed V and J ends, which lost 5 bases and 8 bases, there was a span of 15 bases. CDR3 DNA: TGTGCCAGCAGCGCCCCAAGGGGAGGGGAAAAACTGTTTTTT. It encodes CASSAPRGGEKLFF.

This rearrangement joins TRBV7-2 to TRBJ1-1; possible D gene TRBD1, 5 bases. This CDR3 is 13 amino acids long. Germline V gene data show CDR1 as SGHTA and CDR2 as FQGNSA. V was trimmed by 2 bases and J by 4 bases, leaving 8 bases between them. CDR3 DNA sequence: TGTGCCAGCAGCTTATGGCAGGGCACTGAAGCTTTCTTT. Residues: CASSLWQGTEAFF. The variable domain in full, completed from reference TRBV7-2 and TRBJ1-1, reads GAGVSQSPSNKVTEKGKDVELRCDPISGHTALYWYRQSLGQGLEFLIYFQGNSAPDKSGLPSDRFSAERTGGSVSTLTIQRTQQEDSAVYLCASSLWQGTEAFFGQGTRLTVV.

V and J are TRBV4-2 and TRBJ1-3; D gene uncertain. This CDR3 comprises 14 residues. The germline V and J ends were trimmed by 4 bases and 3 bases, with 10 bases remaining between them. The germline CDR1 and CDR2 sequences are LGHNA and YNFKEQ. CDR3 residues: CASSPITGGNTIYF. CDR3 in DNA: TGTGCCAGCAGCCCGATTACTGGTGGAAACACCATATATTTT.

The rearrangement joins TRBV5-4 to TRBJ2-7; D may be TRBD1 (5 bases). CDR3 length: 13 residues. The V end was cut by 2 bases, the J end by 5 bases, with 11 bases between. Germline V gene lookup returns CDR1 SGHNT and CDR2 YYREEE (reference sequence). The CDR3 coding sequence is TGTGCCAGCAGCTTTAAAGGGGCCCACGAGCAGTACTTC. It is translated as CASSFKGAHEQYF.